A selection of T cell receptor beta chains follows, all from one sample in a study of cytomegalovirus exposure and HLA in healthy donors. Libraries were prepared by immunoSEQ multiplex PCR; TCRdb keeps only in-frame clonotypes and omits some of them. The table shows fewer than 200,000 clones, with roughly 84% occurring only once. The specimen sequenced was PBMCs. Receptors originate from a male donor in good health and CMV-seronegative. CDR3s include the opening cysteine and the closing phenylalanine or tryptophan. The D gene is left open where the match is weak. Not all rows give a size; the values are once, few, many and, for expanded clones, a class.

abundance: -; j_gene: TRBJ2-7; v_gene: TRBV7-7; d_gene: -; CDR3nt: TGTGCCAGCAGCTTAAACGGGACTCCCCTCTACGAGCAGTACTTC; CDR3aa: CASSLNGTPLYEQYF
abundance: -; j_gene: TRBJ2-1; v_gene: TRBV27; d_gene: -; CDR3nt: TGTGCCAGCAGCCAGACTAGTAGGCCCTACAATGAGCAGTTCTTC; CDR3aa: CASSQTSRPYNEQFF
abundance: -; j_gene: TRBJ1-1; v_gene: TRBV5-1; d_gene: -; CDR3nt: TGCGCCAGCAGCTTGGTGGGGGGGGTAAACACTGAAGCTTTCTTT; CDR3aa: CASSLVGGVNTEAFF
abundance: -; j_gene: TRBJ2-7; v_gene: TRBV18; d_gene: TRBD2; CDR3nt: TGTGCCAGCTCACCGCTGGGACTAGCGGGGACCTACGAGCAGTACTTC; CDR3aa: CASSPLGLAGTYEQYF
abundance: -; j_gene: TRBJ1-1; v_gene: TRBV5-6; d_gene: -; CDR3nt: TGTGCCAGCAGTTTCAGGGGTCTGGGGACTGAAGCTTTCTTT; CDR3aa: CASSFRGLGTEAFF
abundance: -; j_gene: TRBJ2-5; v_gene: TRBV7-9; d_gene: -; CDR3nt: TGTGCCTCCCAGGAGGGATTGGAGACCCAGTACTTC; CDR3aa: CASQEGLETQYF
abundance: -; j_gene: TRBJ2-3; v_gene: TRBV7-2; d_gene: -; CDR3nt: TGTGCCAGCAGCTTAGCCGGGACTAGCACAGATACGCAGTATTTT; CDR3aa: CASSLAGTSTDTQYF
abundance: -; j_gene: TRBJ1-1; v_gene: TRBV2; d_gene: -; CDR3nt: TGTGCCAGCCGCTCCGGACGGAGGGTGAGCACTGAAGCTTTCTTT; CDR3aa: CASRSGRRVSTEAFF
abundance: -; j_gene: TRBJ1-2; v_gene: TRBV7-6; d_gene: TRBD1; CDR3nt: TGTGCCAGCAGCTTACGGGACAGGGCTGGCTACACCTTC; CDR3aa: CASSLRDRAGYTF
abundance: -; j_gene: TRBJ1-2; v_gene: TRBV10-3; d_gene: TRBD1; CDR3nt: TGTGCCATCAGTGGGGACAGGGGCCTCTCGGGCTATGGCTACACCTTC; CDR3aa: CAISGDRGLSGYGYTF
abundance: -; j_gene: TRBJ2-2; v_gene: TRBV6-6; d_gene: -; CDR3nt: TGTGCCAGCAGTTACTCCTACACCGGGGAGCTGTTTTTT; CDR3aa: CASSYSYTGELFF
abundance: -; j_gene: TRBJ2-2; v_gene: TRBV11-2; d_gene: -; CDR3nt: TGTGCCAGCAGCTGGCAGTCCAACACCGGGGAGCTGTTTTTT; CDR3aa: CASSWQSNTGELFF
abundance: few; j_gene: TRBJ1-4; v_gene: TRBV5-6; d_gene: -; CDR3nt: TGTGCCAGCAGCCCCGGGGGTACTAATGAAAAACTGTTTTTT; CDR3aa: CASSPGGTNEKLFF
abundance: -; j_gene: TRBJ2-5; v_gene: TRBV30; d_gene: TRBD2; CDR3nt: TGTGCCTGGAGTGTATCGGGAGGGCCCTCGTTTCAAGAGACCCAGTACTTC; CDR3aa: CAWSVSGGPSFQETQYF
abundance: -; j_gene: TRBJ2-1; v_gene: TRBV5-7; d_gene: TRBD2; CDR3nt: TGTGCCAGCAGCTTGTATTTGGGGGGGTTGGATGAGCAGTTCTTC; CDR3aa: CASSLYLGGLDEQFF
abundance: few; j_gene: TRBJ1-5; v_gene: TRBV6-6; d_gene: TRBD1; CDR3nt: TGTGCCAGCAGCCCCCCGGGACAGGGAGGACAGCCCCAGCATTTT; CDR3aa: CASSPPGQGGQPQHF
abundance: -; j_gene: TRBJ2-5; v_gene: TRBV2; d_gene: TRBD2; CDR3nt: TGTGCCAGCAGTGCTGGCGCGGGAGGACTCTCAGAGACCCAGTACTTC; CDR3aa: CASSAGAGGLSETQYF
abundance: once; j_gene: TRBJ2-5; v_gene: TRBV7-8; d_gene: TRBD1; CDR3nt: TGTGCCAGCAGCCGGGGACAGGGAGGCGAGACCCAGTACTTC; CDR3aa: CASSRGQGGETQYF
abundance: -; j_gene: TRBJ2-3; v_gene: TRBV5-1; d_gene: TRBD2; CDR3nt: TGCGCCAGCAGCGAGACTAGCGGGGGGGATACGCAGTATTTT; CDR3aa: CASSETSGGDTQYF
abundance: -; j_gene: TRBJ2-1; v_gene: TRBV11-3; d_gene: TRBD2; CDR3nt: TGTGCCAGCAGCTTAGGCGGGAGACATGAGCAGTTCTTC; CDR3aa: CASSLGGRHEQFF
abundance: -; j_gene: TRBJ1-1; v_gene: TRBV11-1; d_gene: TRBD1; CDR3nt: TGTGCCAGCAGCTTCCGGACAGGGGTCTTATCCCCTGAAGCTTTCTTT; CDR3aa: CASSFRTGVLSPEAFF
abundance: -; j_gene: TRBJ2-7; v_gene: TRBV20-1; d_gene: -; CDR3nt: TGCAGTGCGCTGGGACTCAACGAGCAGTACTTC; CDR3aa: CSALGLNEQYF
abundance: -; j_gene: TRBJ2-7; v_gene: TRBV10-3; d_gene: TRBD1; CDR3nt: TGTGCCATCAGTCTGACAGGGGGTGGTTCCTACGAGCAGTACTTC; CDR3aa: CAISLTGGGSYEQYF
abundance: few; j_gene: TRBJ2-7; v_gene: TRBV28; d_gene: TRBD1; CDR3nt: TGTGCCAGCAGTTTATCGCCCAGGGGGCTCCACGAGCAGTACTTC; CDR3aa: CASSLSPRGLHEQYF
abundance: -; j_gene: TRBJ1-1; v_gene: TRBV15; d_gene: -; CDR3nt: TGTGCCACCAGCAGAGATCCCCAGGGGAACACTGAAGCTTTCTTT; CDR3aa: CATSRDPQGNTEAFF
abundance: -; j_gene: TRBJ2-1; v_gene: TRBV10-3; d_gene: TRBD1; CDR3nt: TGTGCCATCAGTGAGTCGCGGGGACAGGGGGGTATGGTTGAGCAGTTCTTC; CDR3aa: CAISESRGQGGMVEQFF
abundance: -; j_gene: TRBJ2-2; v_gene: TRBV19; d_gene: TRBD2; CDR3nt: TGTGCCAGTATTGATTGGGGGGGGGCCGGGGAGCTGTTTTTT; CDR3aa: CASIDWGGAGELFF
abundance: -; j_gene: TRBJ2-3; v_gene: TRBV6-5; d_gene: TRBD2; CDR3nt: TGTGCCAGCAGACTGGGACTAGCGGGAGCAGATACGCAGTATTTT; CDR3aa: CASRLGLAGADTQYF
abundance: once; j_gene: TRBJ2-3; v_gene: TRBV30; d_gene: -; CDR3nt: TGTGCCTGGAGTGCGGGAGTAGGAGATACGCAGTATTTT; CDR3aa: CAWSAGVGDTQYF
abundance: -; j_gene: TRBJ1-1; v_gene: TRBV7-6; d_gene: TRBD1; CDR3nt: TGTGCCAGCAGCTTAGCAGGACAGGCAAATGAAGCTTTCTTT; CDR3aa: CASSLAGQANEAFF
abundance: once; j_gene: TRBJ2-1; v_gene: TRBV9; d_gene: -; CDR3nt: TGTGCCAGCAGCGTAGTCCCAACGCCGGAGTTCTTC; CDR3aa: CASSVVPTPEFF
abundance: -; j_gene: TRBJ1-6; v_gene: TRBV11-2; d_gene: -; CDR3nt: TGTGCCAGCAGCTTAGTTCCCCTGAATTCACCCCTCCACTTT; CDR3aa: CASSLVPLNSPLHF
abundance: -; j_gene: TRBJ1-6; v_gene: TRBV6-5; d_gene: -; CDR3nt: TGTGCCAGCAGTGGACCAGGGTGGGGAAATTCACCCCTCCACTTT; CDR3aa: CASSGPGWGNSPLHF
abundance: once; j_gene: TRBJ2-3; v_gene: TRBV7-3; d_gene: -; CDR3nt: TGTGCCAGCAGCTACCAACCCAGCGGGCTGGATACGCAGTATTTT; CDR3aa: CASSYQPSGLDTQYF
abundance: -; j_gene: TRBJ1-2; v_gene: TRBV7-2; d_gene: TRBD1; CDR3nt: TGTGCCAGCAGCTTAGACAGGGGGCCTGGCTACACCTTC; CDR3aa: CASSLDRGPGYTF
abundance: -; j_gene: TRBJ1-6; v_gene: TRBV9; d_gene: TRBD1; CDR3nt: TGTGCCAGCAGCGTCACCGGGACAGAAAATTCACCCCTCCACTTT; CDR3aa: CASSVTGTENSPLHF
abundance: -; j_gene: TRBJ1-4; v_gene: TRBV5-1; d_gene: -; CDR3nt: TGCGCCAGCAGCCTGACTCAGGGAATGGAGGAAAAACTGTTTTTT; CDR3aa: CASSLTQGMEEKLFF
abundance: -; j_gene: TRBJ2-7; v_gene: TRBV7-6; d_gene: -; CDR3nt: TGTGCCAGCAGCTTAGCGAAGCAGGGGTACGAGCAGTACTTC; CDR3aa: CASSLAKQGYEQYF
abundance: -; j_gene: TRBJ2-7; v_gene: TRBV30; d_gene: TRBD1; CDR3nt: TGTGCCTGGAGTTGGACAGGGGGCGAGCAGTACTTC; CDR3aa: CAWSWTGGEQYF
abundance: -; j_gene: TRBJ2-5; v_gene: TRBV25-1; d_gene: -; CDR3nt: TGTGCCAGCAGTGAACTTAATGTGGGGGCGCGGGGGGAGACCCAGTACTTC; CDR3aa: CASSELNVGARGETQYF
abundance: -; j_gene: TRBJ2-3; v_gene: TRBV6-5; d_gene: -; CDR3nt: TGTGCCACTACGGGGAAAGCAGATACGCAGTATTTT; CDR3aa: CATTGKADTQYF